This is a list of T cell receptor beta chains from one sample in a study of human T cells and chemical hapten exposure. TCRdb reanalysed the RACE reads using MiXCR and keeps one entry per CDR3 protein. The sample lists under 200,000 distinct CDR3 sequences; approximately 31% were seen once. The sequencing here drew on whole blood, taken in connection with sensitization to the hapten diphenylcyclopropenone (DPC). The receptor source for this set is a woman aged 30 to 39 with alopecia areata. Some clones in this sample may be carry-over from other donors' samples. Each CDR3 is given with its conserved first and last residue. Each record gives: J gene, D gene, clone size, V gene, CDR3 length, CDR3 DNA, CDR3 protein. D genes are given only for firm matches. Clone size is shown for a subset of rows, as once, few, many or a class of expanded clone.

J gene: TRBJ1-5
D gene: -
clone size: many
V gene: TRBV7-8
CDR3 length: 13
CDR3 DNA: TGTGCCAGCAGCTTAAAGAGGGATCAGCCCCAGCATTTT
CDR3 protein: CASSLKRDQPQHF

J gene: TRBJ2-5
D gene: TRBD2
clone size: few
V gene: TRBV9
CDR3 length: 15
CDR3 DNA: TGTGCCAGCAGCGTAGCGCTAGCGGCTCAAGAGACCCAGTACTTC
CDR3 protein: CASSVALAAQETQYF

J gene: TRBJ2-5
D gene: -
clone size: -
V gene: TRBV4-2
CDR3 length: 14
CDR3 DNA: TGTGCCAGCAGCCAAAGCACTAGTGAAGAGACCCAGTACTTC
CDR3 protein: CASSQSTSEETQYF

J gene: TRBJ1-1
D gene: -
clone size: -
V gene: TRBV29-1
CDR3 length: 13
CDR3 DNA: TGCAGCGCTACAATATCACCCGATTATGAAGCTTTCTTT
CDR3 protein: CSATISPDYEAFF

J gene: TRBJ1-2
D gene: TRBD1
clone size: -
V gene: TRBV29-1
CDR3 length: 13
CDR3 DNA: TGCAGCGTTGATCCTTTAGGACAGGAAGGCTACACCTTC
CDR3 protein: CSVDPLGQEGYTF

J gene: TRBJ1-6
D gene: -
clone size: -
V gene: TRBV2
CDR3 length: 13
CDR3 DNA: TGTGCCAGCAGGGGGGGAAGGAATTCACCCCTCCACTTT
CDR3 protein: CASRGGRNSPLHF

J gene: TRBJ1-1
D gene: TRBD1
clone size: -
V gene: TRBV29-1
CDR3 length: 14
CDR3 DNA: TGCAGCGTGGGGGGGGGACAGACGAACACTGAAGCTTTCTTT
CDR3 protein: CSVGGGQTNTEAFF

J gene: TRBJ1-5
D gene: -
clone size: -
V gene: TRBV29-1
CDR3 length: 13
CDR3 DNA: TGCAGCATCGGGGGTCTGGGAGATCAGCCCCAGCATTTT
CDR3 protein: CSIGGLGDQPQHF

J gene: TRBJ1-1
D gene: -
clone size: -
V gene: TRBV29-1
CDR3 length: 9
CDR3 DNA: TGCAGCGCTGACACTGAAGCTTTCTTT
CDR3 protein: CSADTEAFF

J gene: TRBJ2-1
D gene: -
clone size: -
V gene: TRBV9
CDR3 length: 15
CDR3 DNA: TGTGCCAGCAGCCTGTTGGGGGGAACCATGGGTGAGCAGTTCTTC
CDR3 protein: CASSLLGGTMGEQFF

J gene: TRBJ2-7
D gene: TRBD1
clone size: -
V gene: TRBV4-3
CDR3 length: 17
CDR3 DNA: TGCGCCAGCAGCCTCTCCCACACCGGGACAGGGGGAGCCGAGCAGTACTTC
CDR3 protein: CASSLSHTGTGGAEQYF

J gene: TRBJ2-5
D gene: -
clone size: -
V gene: TRBV20-1
CDR3 length: 12
CDR3 DNA: TGCAGTGCTGCACCAGGGGTGGAGACCCAGTACTTC
CDR3 protein: CSAAPGVETQYF

J gene: TRBJ2-2
D gene: TRBD2
clone size: -
V gene: TRBV9
CDR3 length: 17
CDR3 DNA: TGTGCCAGCAGCGAGGGACTAGCGGGATTGAACACCGGGGAGCTGTTTTTT
CDR3 protein: CASSEGLAGLNTGELFF

J gene: TRBJ2-3
D gene: TRBD2
clone size: -
V gene: TRBV4-2
CDR3 length: 22
CDR3 DNA: TGTGCCAGCAGCCAAGAGTATTACGTCGGGCTAGCGGCCCTGACTAGCACAGATACGCAGTATTTT
CDR3 protein: CASSQEYYVGLAALTSTDTQYF

J gene: TRBJ2-7
D gene: -
clone size: -
V gene: TRBV27
CDR3 length: 15
CDR3 DNA: TGTGCCAGCAGTTCCCCAGGACGGGTACGCTACGAGCAGTACTTC
CDR3 protein: CASSSPGRVRYEQYF

J gene: TRBJ1-5
D gene: TRBD1
clone size: few
V gene: TRBV20-1
CDR3 length: 16
CDR3 DNA: TGCAGTGCTAGAGGAATACAGGGGCATAGCAATCAGCCCCAGCATTTT
CDR3 protein: CSARGIQGHSNQPQHF

J gene: TRBJ1-2
D gene: -
clone size: -
V gene: TRBV7-2
CDR3 length: 14
CDR3 DNA: TGTGCCAGCAGCCACCGACAGACTAACTATGGCTACACCTTC
CDR3 protein: CASSHRQTNYGYTF

J gene: TRBJ2-3
D gene: -
clone size: -
V gene: TRBV27
CDR3 length: 13
CDR3 DNA: TGTGCCAGCAGTTCCAGGGGTTGGGATACGCAGTATTTT
CDR3 protein: CASSSRGWDTQYF

J gene: TRBJ1-2
D gene: -
clone size: few
V gene: TRBV4-3
CDR3 length: 14
CDR3 DNA: TGCGCCAGCAGCCAAGGTCTGCCAAACTATGGCTACACCTTC
CDR3 protein: CASSQGLPNYGYTF

J gene: TRBJ2-7
D gene: -
clone size: -
V gene: TRBV27
CDR3 length: 13
CDR3 DNA: TGTGCCAGCAGTTACGACTCCGCGGGGGAGCAGTACTTC
CDR3 protein: CASSYDSAGEQYF

J gene: TRBJ2-6
D gene: -
clone size: -
V gene: TRBV6-2/TRBV6-3
CDR3 length: 20
CDR3 DNA: TGTGCCAGCAGTTACCCACCCCGGGACACCGAACGCTCTGGGGCCAACGTCCTGACTTTC
CDR3 protein: CASSYPPRDTERSGANVLTF

J gene: TRBJ2-1
D gene: TRBD1
clone size: few
V gene: TRBV29-1
CDR3 length: 12
CDR3 DNA: TGCAGCGTCCGGACAGGTTTCAATGAGCAGTTCTTC
CDR3 protein: CSVRTGFNEQFF

J gene: TRBJ2-1
D gene: -
clone size: -
V gene: TRBV28
CDR3 length: 13
CDR3 DNA: TGTGCCAGCAGCCCGCCAACCCAGCGGGAGCAGTTCTTC
CDR3 protein: CASSPPTQREQFF

J gene: TRBJ1-1
D gene: -
clone size: -
V gene: TRBV29-1
CDR3 length: 12
CDR3 DNA: TGCAGCGTTAGACTGGTGAACACTGAAGCTTTCTTT
CDR3 protein: CSVRLVNTEAFF

J gene: TRBJ2-7
D gene: -
clone size: -
V gene: TRBV29-1
CDR3 length: 14
CDR3 DNA: TGCAGCGTTGTGTGGCAGGACCGGAGTATCGAGCAGTACTTC
CDR3 protein: CSVVWQDRSIEQYF

J gene: TRBJ1-5
D gene: TRBD1
clone size: few
V gene: TRBV6-2/TRBV6-3
CDR3 length: 14
CDR3 DNA: TGTGCCAGCACCCCGGACAGGGGGCCTCAGCCCCAGCATTTT
CDR3 protein: CASTPDRGPQPQHF

J gene: TRBJ2-2
D gene: -
clone size: -
V gene: TRBV7-2
CDR3 length: 17
CDR3 DNA: TGTGCCAGCAGCTTTTCGGTGACAACAACAAACACCGGGGAGCTGTTTTTT
CDR3 protein: CASSFSVTTTNTGELFF

J gene: TRBJ2-7
D gene: TRBD2
clone size: -
V gene: TRBV20-1
CDR3 length: 15
CDR3 DNA: TGCAGTGCTCAAGGGACTAGCGGGATCCCCTACGAGCAGTACTTC
CDR3 protein: CSAQGTSGIPYEQYF

J gene: TRBJ2-7
D gene: -
clone size: few
V gene: TRBV11-2
CDR3 length: 12
CDR3 DNA: TGTGCCAGCAGGGGGGGAGGCCACGAGCAGTACTTC
CDR3 protein: CASRGGGHEQYF

J gene: TRBJ2-1
D gene: -
clone size: few
V gene: TRBV10-3
CDR3 length: 15
CDR3 DNA: TGTGCCACCCGAACCGAGGGGGAGGGCCGCAATGAGCAGTTCTTC
CDR3 protein: CATRTEGEGRNEQFF

J gene: TRBJ2-3
D gene: -
clone size: -
V gene: TRBV20-1
CDR3 length: 14
CDR3 DNA: TGCAGTGCTAACGGACTTTCTAGCACAGATACGCAGTATTTT
CDR3 protein: CSANGLSSTDTQYF